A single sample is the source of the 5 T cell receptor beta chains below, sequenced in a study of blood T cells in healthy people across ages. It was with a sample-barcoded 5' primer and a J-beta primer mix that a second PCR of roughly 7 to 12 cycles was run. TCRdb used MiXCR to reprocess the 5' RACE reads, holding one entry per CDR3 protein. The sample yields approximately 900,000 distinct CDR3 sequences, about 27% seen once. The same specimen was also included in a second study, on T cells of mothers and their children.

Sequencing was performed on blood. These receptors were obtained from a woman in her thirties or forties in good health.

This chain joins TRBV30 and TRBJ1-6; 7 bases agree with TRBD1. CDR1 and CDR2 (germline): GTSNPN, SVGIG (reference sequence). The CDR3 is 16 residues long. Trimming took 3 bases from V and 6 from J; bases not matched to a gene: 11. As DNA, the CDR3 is TGTGCCTGGAGGCACCCGGGAGGGGGCGGTAATTCACCCCTCCACTTT. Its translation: CAWRHPGGGGNSPLHF.

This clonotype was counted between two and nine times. This chain's CDR3 is CASSRIQGFDGYTF. The CDR3 DNA reads TGTGCCAGCAGCCGGATACAGGGTTTTGATGGCTACACCTTC. V is TRBV12-3 or TRBV12-4 and J is TRBJ1-2; weak D call: TRBD1 (6 bases). The CDR3 has 14 amino acids. Trimming shortened V by 6 bases and J by 6 bases, and 17 bases separated the two germline ends.

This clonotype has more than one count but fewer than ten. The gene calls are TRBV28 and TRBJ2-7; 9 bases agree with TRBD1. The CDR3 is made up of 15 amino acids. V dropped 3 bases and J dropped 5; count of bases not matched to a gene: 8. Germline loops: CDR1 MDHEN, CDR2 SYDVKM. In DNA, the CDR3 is TGTGCCAGCAGTTTTACCGGGACAGGGATGGACGAGCAGTACTTC. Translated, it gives CASSFTGTGMDEQYF.

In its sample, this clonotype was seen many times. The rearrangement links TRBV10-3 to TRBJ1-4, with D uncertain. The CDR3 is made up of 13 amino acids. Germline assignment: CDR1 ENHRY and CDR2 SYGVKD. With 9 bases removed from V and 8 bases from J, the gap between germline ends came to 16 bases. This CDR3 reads CAIRPTLGEKLFF. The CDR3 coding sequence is TGTGCCATAAGGCCTACCCTCGGAGAAAAACTGTTTTTT.

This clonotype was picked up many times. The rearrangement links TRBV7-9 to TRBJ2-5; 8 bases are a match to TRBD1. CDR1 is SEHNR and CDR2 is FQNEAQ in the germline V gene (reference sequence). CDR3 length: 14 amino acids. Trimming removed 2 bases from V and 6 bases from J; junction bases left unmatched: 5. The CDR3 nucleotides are TGTGCCAGCAGCTTATCCCAGGGGGCAAAGACCCAGTACTTC. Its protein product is CASSLSQGAKTQYF. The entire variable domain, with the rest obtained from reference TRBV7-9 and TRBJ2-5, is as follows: DTGVSQNPRHKITKRGQNVTFRCDPISEHNRLYWYRQTLGQGPEFLTYFQNEAQLEKSRLLSDRFSAERPKGSFSTLEIQRTEQGDSAMYLCASSLSQGAKTQYFGPGTRLLVL.